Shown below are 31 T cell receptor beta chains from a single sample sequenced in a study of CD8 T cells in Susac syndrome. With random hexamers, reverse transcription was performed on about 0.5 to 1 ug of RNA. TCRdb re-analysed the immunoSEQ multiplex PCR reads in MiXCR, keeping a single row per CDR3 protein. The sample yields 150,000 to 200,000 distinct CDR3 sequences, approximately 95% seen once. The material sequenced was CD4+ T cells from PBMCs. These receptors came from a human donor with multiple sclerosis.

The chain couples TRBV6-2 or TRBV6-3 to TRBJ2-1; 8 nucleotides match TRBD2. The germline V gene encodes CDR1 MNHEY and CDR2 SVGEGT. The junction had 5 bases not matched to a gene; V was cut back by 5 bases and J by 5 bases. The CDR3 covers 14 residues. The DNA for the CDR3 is TGTGCCAGCAGTGAGCGGGGGCCGAACAATGAGCAGTTCTTC. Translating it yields CASSERGPNNEQFF.

This CDR3 is CSALKSDTQYF. The CDR3 coding sequence is TGCAGTGCTCTGAAATCAGATACGCAGTATTTT. This rearrangement joins TRBV20-1 to TRBJ2-3; D gene unclear. The V and J ends lost 5 bases and 4 bases respectively, with 7 bases between them. This CDR3 has 11 amino acids. Germline V gives CDR1 DFQATT, CDR2 SNEGSKA (reference sequence).

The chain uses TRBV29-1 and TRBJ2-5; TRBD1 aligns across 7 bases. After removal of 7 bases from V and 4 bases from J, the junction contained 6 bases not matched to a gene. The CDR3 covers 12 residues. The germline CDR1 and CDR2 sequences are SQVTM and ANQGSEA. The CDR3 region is CSASTGIETQYF. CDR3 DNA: TGCAGCGCCTCGACAGGGATAGAGACCCAGTACTTC.

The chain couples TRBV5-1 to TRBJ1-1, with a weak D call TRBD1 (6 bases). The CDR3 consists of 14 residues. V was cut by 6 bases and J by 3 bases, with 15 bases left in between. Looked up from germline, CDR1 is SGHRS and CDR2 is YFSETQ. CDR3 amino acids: CASTSTGYDTEAFF. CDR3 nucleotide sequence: TGCGCCAGCACCTCGACAGGATATGACACTGAAGCTTTCTTT.

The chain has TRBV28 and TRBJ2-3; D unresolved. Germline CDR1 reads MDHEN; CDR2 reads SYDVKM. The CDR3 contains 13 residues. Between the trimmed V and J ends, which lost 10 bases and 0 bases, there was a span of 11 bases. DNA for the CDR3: TGTGCCACCATCCGGGCTAGCACAGATACGCAGTATTTT. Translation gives CATIRASTDTQYF.

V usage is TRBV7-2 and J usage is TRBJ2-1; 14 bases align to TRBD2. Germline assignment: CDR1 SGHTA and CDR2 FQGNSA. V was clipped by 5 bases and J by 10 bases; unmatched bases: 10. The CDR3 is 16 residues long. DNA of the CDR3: TGTGCCAGCAGCCTATCCGGGACTAGCGGGGGAGTGGAGCAGTTCTTC. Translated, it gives CASSLSGTSGGVEQFF.

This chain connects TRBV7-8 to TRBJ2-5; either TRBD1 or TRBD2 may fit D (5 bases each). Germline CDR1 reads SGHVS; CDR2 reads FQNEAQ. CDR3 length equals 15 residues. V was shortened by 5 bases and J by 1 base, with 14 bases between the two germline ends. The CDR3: CASSRGRTGQETQYF. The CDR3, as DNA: TGTGCCAGCAGCAGGGGACGTACGGGCCAAGAGACCCAGTACTTC.

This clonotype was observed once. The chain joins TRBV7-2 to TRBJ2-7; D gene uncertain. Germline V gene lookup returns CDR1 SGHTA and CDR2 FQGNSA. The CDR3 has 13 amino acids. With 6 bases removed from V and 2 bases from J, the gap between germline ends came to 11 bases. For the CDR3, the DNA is TGTGCCAGCAGTTACTCATGGGCCTACGAGCAGTACTTC. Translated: CASSYSWAYEQYF.

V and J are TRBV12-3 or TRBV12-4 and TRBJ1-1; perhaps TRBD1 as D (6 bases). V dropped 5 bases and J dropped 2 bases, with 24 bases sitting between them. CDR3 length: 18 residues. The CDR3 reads CASSPYGVGGAENTEAFF. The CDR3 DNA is TGTGCCAGCAGTCCTTATGGGGTTGGGGGGGCGGAAAACACTGAAGCTTTCTTT.

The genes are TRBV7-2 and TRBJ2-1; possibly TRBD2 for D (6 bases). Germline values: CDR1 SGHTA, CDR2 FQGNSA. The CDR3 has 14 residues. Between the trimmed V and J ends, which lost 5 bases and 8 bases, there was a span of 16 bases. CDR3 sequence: CASSRLGLDYEQFF. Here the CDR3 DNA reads TGTGCCAGCAGCCGACTGGGACTCGACTATGAGCAGTTCTTC.

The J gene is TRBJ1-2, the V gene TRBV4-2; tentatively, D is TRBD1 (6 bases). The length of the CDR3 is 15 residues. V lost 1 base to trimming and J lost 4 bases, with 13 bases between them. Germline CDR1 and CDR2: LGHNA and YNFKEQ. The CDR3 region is CASSQVSGGTYGYTF. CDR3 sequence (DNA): TGTGCCAGCAGCCAAGTTTCGGGGGGCACCTATGGCTACACCTTC.

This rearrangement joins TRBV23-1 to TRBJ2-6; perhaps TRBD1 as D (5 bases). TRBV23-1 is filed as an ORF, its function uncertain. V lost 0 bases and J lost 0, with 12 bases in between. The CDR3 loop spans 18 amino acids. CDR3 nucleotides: TGCGCCAGCAGTCAATCGGCGACAGAGAACTCTGGGGCCAACGTCCTGACTTTC. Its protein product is CASSQSATENSGANVLTF.

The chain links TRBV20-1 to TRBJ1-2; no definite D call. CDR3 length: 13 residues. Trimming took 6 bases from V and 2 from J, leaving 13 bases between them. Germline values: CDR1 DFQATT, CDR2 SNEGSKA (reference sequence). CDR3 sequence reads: CSAPDGLNYGYTF. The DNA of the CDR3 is TGCAGTGCCCCAGACGGACTGAACTATGGCTACACCTTC.

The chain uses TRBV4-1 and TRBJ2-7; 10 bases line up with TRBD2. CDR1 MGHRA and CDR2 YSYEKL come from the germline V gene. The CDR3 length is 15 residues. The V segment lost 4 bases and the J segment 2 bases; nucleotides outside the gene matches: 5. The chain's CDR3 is CASSPGLAVAYEQYF. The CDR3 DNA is TGCGCCAGCAGCCCCGGACTAGCGGTTGCCTACGAGCAGTACTTC.

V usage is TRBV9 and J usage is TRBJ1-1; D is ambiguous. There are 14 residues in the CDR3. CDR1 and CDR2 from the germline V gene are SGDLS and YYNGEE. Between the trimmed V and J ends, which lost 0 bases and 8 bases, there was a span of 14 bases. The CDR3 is CASSVVRDDKEAFF. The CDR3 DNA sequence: TGTGCCAGCAGCGTAGTGAGAGACGACAAAGAAGCTTTCTTT.

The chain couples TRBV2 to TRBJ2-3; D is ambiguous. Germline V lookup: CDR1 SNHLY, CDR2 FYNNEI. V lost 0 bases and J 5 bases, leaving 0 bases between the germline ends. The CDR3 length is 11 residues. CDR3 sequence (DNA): TGTGCCAGCAGTGAAGCAGATACGCAGTATTTT. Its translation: CASSEADTQYF.

This CDR3 reads CASSLTPGETQYF. The CDR3 coding sequence is TGTGCCAGCAGCTTAACTCCAGGGGAGACCCAGTACTTC. The V call is TRBV7-3, the J call TRBJ2-5; tentative D call: TRBD1 (5 bases). The germline V gene has CDR1 SGHTA and CDR2 FQGTGA. Trimming shortened V by 0 bases and J by 5 bases, and 7 bases separated the two germline ends. The CDR3 contains 13 residues.

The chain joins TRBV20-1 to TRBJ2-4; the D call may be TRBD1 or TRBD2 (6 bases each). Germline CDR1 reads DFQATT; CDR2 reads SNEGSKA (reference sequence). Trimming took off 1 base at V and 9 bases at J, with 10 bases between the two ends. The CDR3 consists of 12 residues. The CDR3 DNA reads TGCAGTGCTAGAGTGGGGGGCATCATTCAGTACTTC. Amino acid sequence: CSARVGGIIQYF.

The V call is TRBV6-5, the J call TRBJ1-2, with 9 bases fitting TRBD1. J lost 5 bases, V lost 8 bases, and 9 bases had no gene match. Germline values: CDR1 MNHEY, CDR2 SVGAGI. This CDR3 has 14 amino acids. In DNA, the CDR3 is TGTGCCAGCGGGGGGACAGGGCCCTTGTATGGCTACACCTTC. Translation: CASGGTGPLYGYTF.

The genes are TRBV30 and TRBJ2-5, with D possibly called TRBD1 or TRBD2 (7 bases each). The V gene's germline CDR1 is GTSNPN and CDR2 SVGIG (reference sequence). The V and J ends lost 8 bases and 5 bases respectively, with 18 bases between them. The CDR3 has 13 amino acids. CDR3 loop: CAQGGASTETQYF. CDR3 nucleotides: TGTGCCCAGGGGGGGGCTTCGACGGAGACCCAGTACTTC.

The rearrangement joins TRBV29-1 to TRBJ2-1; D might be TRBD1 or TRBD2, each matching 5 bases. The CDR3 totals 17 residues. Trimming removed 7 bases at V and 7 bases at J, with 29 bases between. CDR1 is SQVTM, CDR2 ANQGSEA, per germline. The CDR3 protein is CSARERVRALALNEQFF. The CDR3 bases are TGCAGCGCCAGGGAAAGGGTGAGGGCGCTTGCCCTTAATGAGCAGTTCTTC.

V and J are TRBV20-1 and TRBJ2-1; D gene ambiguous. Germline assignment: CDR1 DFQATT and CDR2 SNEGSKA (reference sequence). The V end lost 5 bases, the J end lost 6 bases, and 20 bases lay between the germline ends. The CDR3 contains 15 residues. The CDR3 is CSAPRGISSPNEQFF. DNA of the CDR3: TGCAGTGCTCCTCGAGGCATCTCCAGCCCCAATGAGCAGTTCTTC.

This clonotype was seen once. The CDR3 spells CASSEGPLSYNEQFF. The CDR3 nucleotides are TGTGCCAGCAGTGAAGGACCGCTGTCATACAATGAGCAGTTCTTC. J is TRBJ2-1 and V is TRBV2; no firm D call. CDR1 SNHLY and CDR2 FYNNEI come from the germline V gene. V was clipped by 1 base and J by 4 bases, with 11 bases between them. The CDR3 has 15 residues.

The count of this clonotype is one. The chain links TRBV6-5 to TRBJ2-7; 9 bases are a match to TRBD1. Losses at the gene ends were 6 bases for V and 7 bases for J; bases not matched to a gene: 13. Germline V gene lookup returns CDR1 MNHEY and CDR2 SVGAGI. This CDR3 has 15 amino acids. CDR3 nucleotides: TGTGCCAGCAGCCCCAGTGTACAGGGGGCTTGGGAGCAGTACTTC. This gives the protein CASSPSVQGAWEQYF.

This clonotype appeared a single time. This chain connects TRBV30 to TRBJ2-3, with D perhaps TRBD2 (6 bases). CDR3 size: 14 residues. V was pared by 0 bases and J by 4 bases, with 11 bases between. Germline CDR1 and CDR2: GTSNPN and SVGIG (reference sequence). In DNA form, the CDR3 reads TGTGCCTGGAGTGTCGGCGGGGACGCAGATACGCAGTATTTT. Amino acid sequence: CAWSVGGDADTQYF.

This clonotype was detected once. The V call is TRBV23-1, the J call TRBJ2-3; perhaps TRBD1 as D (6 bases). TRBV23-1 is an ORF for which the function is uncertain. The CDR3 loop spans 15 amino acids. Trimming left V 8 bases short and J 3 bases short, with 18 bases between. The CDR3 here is CASRVGRGRTDTQYF. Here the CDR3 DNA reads TGCGCCAGCCGAGTGGGCAGGGGAAGGACAGATACGCAGTATTTT.

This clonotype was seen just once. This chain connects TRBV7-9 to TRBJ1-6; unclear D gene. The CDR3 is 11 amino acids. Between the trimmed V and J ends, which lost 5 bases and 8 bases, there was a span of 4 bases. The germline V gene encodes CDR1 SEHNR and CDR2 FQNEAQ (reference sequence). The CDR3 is CASSAYSPLHF. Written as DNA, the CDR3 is TGTGCCAGCAGCGCCTATTCACCCCTCCACTTT.

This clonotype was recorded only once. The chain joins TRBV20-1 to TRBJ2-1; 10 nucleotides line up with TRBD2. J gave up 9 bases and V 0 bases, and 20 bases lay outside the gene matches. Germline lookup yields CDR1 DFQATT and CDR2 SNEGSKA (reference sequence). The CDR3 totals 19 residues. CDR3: CSARDPRRGAGGRAGEQFF. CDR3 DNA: TGCAGTGCTAGAGATCCTCGAAGAGGAGCGGGGGGGCGTGCGGGTGAGCAGTTCTTC.

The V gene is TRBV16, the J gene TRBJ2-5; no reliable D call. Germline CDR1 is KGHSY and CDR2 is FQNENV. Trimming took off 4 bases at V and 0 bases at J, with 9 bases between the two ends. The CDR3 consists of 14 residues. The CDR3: CASSRRENQETQYF. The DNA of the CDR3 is TGTGCCAGCAGCCGAAGAGAGAACCAAGAGACCCAGTACTTC.

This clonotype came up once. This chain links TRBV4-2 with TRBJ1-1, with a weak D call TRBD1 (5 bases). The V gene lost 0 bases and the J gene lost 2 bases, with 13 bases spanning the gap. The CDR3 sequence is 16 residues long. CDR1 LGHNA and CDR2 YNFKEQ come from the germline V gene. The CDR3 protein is CASSQDFRGGNTEAFF. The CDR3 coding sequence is TGTGCCAGCAGCCAAGATTTTCGGGGGGGTAACACTGAAGCTTTCTTT.

The CDR3 sequence is CSVVGSGDSHYNEQFF. DNA for the CDR3: TGCAGCGTTGTGGGGTCAGGGGATTCTCATTACAATGAGCAGTTCTTC. The chain employs TRBV29-1 and TRBJ2-1, with D perhaps matching TRBD1 (6 bases). This CDR3 has 16 amino acids. V lost 4 bases and J 4 bases, leaving 20 bases between the germline ends. CDR1 is SQVTM and CDR2 is ANQGSEA in the germline V gene.